These 30 T cell receptor beta chains were all obtained from the same sample, sequenced in a study of multiple sclerosis patients with progressive multifocal leukoencephalopathy. Regarding time point: before natalizumab initiation. Sequencing used immunoSEQ multiplex PCR; TCRdb keeps in-frame clones, though not all of them. This sample has 31,000 or so clones; 89% occur once, and the top ten carry approximately 1.5%. Input material: PBMCs. These receptors were obtained from a human donor with multiple sclerosis.

The rearrangement links TRBV14 to TRBJ2-7, with a weak D call TRBD1 (5 bases). The germline V gene encodes CDR1 SGHDN and CDR2 FVKESK. This CDR3 is built from 16 residues. V lost 1 base and J lost 2, with 15 bases in between. This CDR3 is CASSQAPGHRTYEQYF. DNA of the CDR3: TGTGCCAGCAGCCAAGCGCCAGGGCATAGGACCTACGAGCAGTACTTC. Looking up the rest from reference TRBV14 and TRBJ2-7 gives the full variable domain: EAGVTQFPSHSVIEKGQTVTLRCDPISGHDNLYWYRRVMGKEIKFLLHFVKESKQDESGMPNNRFLAERTGGTYSTLKVQPAELEDSGVYFCASSQAPGHRTYEQYFGPGTRLTVT.

This chain joins TRBV28 and TRBJ2-1; D is tentatively TRBD1 or TRBD2 (6 bases each). CDR1 and CDR2 (germline): MDHEN, SYDVKM. The V end lost 7 bases, the J end lost 5 bases, and 15 bases lay between the germline ends. The CDR3 runs to 14 residues. The CDR3 DNA reads as TGTGCCAGCACCAAGGGGGGCGGCCACAATGAGCAGTTCTTC. As protein: CASTKGGGHNEQFF.

This clone was seen a handful of times. CDR3 sequence reads: CASSSFTGGQLYGYTF. In DNA form, the CDR3 reads TGTGCCAGCAGTTCCTTTACCGGCGGGCAGCTATATGGCTACACCTTC. This rearrangement joins TRBV28 to TRBJ1-2; D remains ambiguous. This CDR3 comprises 16 residues. Between the trimmed V and J ends, which lost 4 bases and 5 bases, there was a span of 20 bases. Germline assignment: CDR1 MDHEN and CDR2 SYDVKM.

The chain carries TRBV2 and TRBJ2-4, with a possible D match to TRBD1 (5 bases). Germline CDR1 SNHLY, CDR2 FYNNEI. The CDR3 totals 18 residues. Trimming took 4 bases from V and 0 from J, leaving 19 bases between them. CDR3 in DNA: TGTGCCAGCAGTGCTGGCAGGGTGGGATCCCTAGCCAAAAACATTCAGTACTTC. Residues: CASSAGRVGSLAKNIQYF.

This clone was observed once. J is TRBJ1-2 and V is TRBV4-3; D might be TRBD1 (5 bases). V lost 4 bases and J 8 bases, leaving 20 bases between the germline ends. This CDR3 is 15 amino acids long. Germline values: CDR1 LGHNA, CDR2 YSLEER. The CDR3: CASSPTGTFFGGYTF. The DNA for the CDR3 is TGCGCCAGCAGCCCCACCGGGACTTTCTTCGGGGGCTACACCTTC.

The V gene is TRBV7-9, the J gene TRBJ1-4; D might be TRBD1 (5 bases). Germline lookup yields CDR1 SEHNR and CDR2 FQNEAQ (reference sequence). This CDR3 contains 16 residues. V shed 2 bases and J shed 3 bases, with 13 bases lying between them. The chain's CDR3 is CASSLWKGSPNEKLFF. The CDR3 nucleotides are TGTGCCAGCAGCTTATGGAAGGGGAGTCCTAATGAAAAACTGTTTTTT.

This chain uses TRBV5-6 with TRBJ2-1, with D perhaps matching TRBD2 (6 bases). V dropped 4 bases and J dropped 0 bases, with 11 bases sitting between them. The CDR3 covers 15 residues. Per the germline V gene, CDR1 is SGHDT and CDR2 is YYEEEE. The CDR3 DNA reads as TGTGCCAGCAGCCTCGCGGGACCCTCCTACAATGAGCAGTTCTTC. This encodes CASSLAGPSYNEQFF.

V is TRBV10-1 and J is TRBJ2-7; 8 bases map to TRBD2. There are 13 residues in the CDR3. The trim removed 6 bases at V and 3 bases at J, leaving 4 bases unmatched. The germline gives CDR1 WNHNN, CDR2 SYGVQD (reference sequence). In DNA form, the CDR3 reads TGCGCCAGCAGCGGGGGGGAGCACTACGAGCAGTACTTC. It specifies CASSGGEHYEQYF.

The chain carries TRBV15 and TRBJ2-1; 9 bases map to TRBD2. This CDR3 is 21 amino acids long. With V trimmed by 5 bases and J by 2 bases, 22 bases remained unmatched. From germline, CDR1 is LNHNV and CDR2 YYDKDF (reference sequence). The CDR3 bases are TGTGCCACCAGCCCCAGACTAGCGGCAACTTCCTACAATGTGGCCTACAATGAGCAGTTCTTC. It is translated as CATSPRLAATSYNVAYNEQFF.

The chain recombines TRBV4-1 with TRBJ1-2; unclear D gene. Trimming removed 4 bases at V and 2 bases at J, with 14 bases between. The length of the CDR3 is 15 residues. The germline V gene encodes CDR1 MGHRA and CDR2 YSYEKL. The CDR3 DNA reads as TGCGCCAGCAGCCCCGGGGTCGACCCCAACTATGGCTACACCTTC. This codes for CASSPGVDPNYGYTF.

The table lists this clone with a count of one. V is TRBV7-9 and J is TRBJ2-1; 7 nucleotides match TRBD1. The germline gives CDR1 SEHNR, CDR2 FQNEAQ (reference sequence). The CDR3 has 12 residues. V lost 6 bases and J lost 8; bases outside the gene matches: 4. CDR3 sequence (DNA): TGTGCCAGCAGTTTAACAGGGGATGAGCAGTTCTTC. This encodes CASSLTGDEQFF. Combining the CDR3 with reference TRBV7-9 and TRBJ2-1 gives the whole variable domain DTGVSQNPRHKITKRGQNVTFRCDPISEHNRLYWYRQTLGQGPEFLTYFQNEAQLEKSRLLSDRFSAERPKGSFSTLEIQRTEQGDSAMYLCASSLTGDEQFFGPGTRLTVL.

CDR3 in DNA: TGTGCCAGCAGACCCGGGGGCGGGAGGATTGCAGCTCCCGGCTCGATGCAGTTCTTC. This gives the protein CASRPGGGRIAAPGSMQFF. This chain connects TRBV28 to TRBJ2-1; 8 bases are shared with TRBD2. Germline CDR1 and CDR2: MDHEN and SYDVKM. Trimming took 6 bases from V and 12 from J; bases not matched to a gene: 28. This CDR3 has 19 residues.

V usage is TRBV7-6 and J usage is TRBJ2-7, with D possibly being TRBD1 (6 bases). Germline V gene data show CDR1 as SGHVS and CDR2 as FNYEAQ. Trimming shortened V by 1 base and J by 2 bases, and 15 bases separated the two germline ends. This CDR3 has 16 residues. CDR3 DNA: TGTGCCAGCAGCTTAGAGGGGGTCAGGGGAACCTACGAGCAGTACTTC. This encodes CASSLEGVRGTYEQYF.

The genes are TRBV29-1 and TRBJ1-5, with D tentatively TRBD1 (5 bases). CDR3 length: 11 residues. The germline V and J ends were trimmed by 4 bases and 5 bases, with 6 bases remaining between them. Germline lookup yields CDR1 SQVTM and CDR2 ANQGSEA. CDR3 sequence reads: CSVGGDQPQHF. The CDR3 nucleotides read TGCAGCGTTGGAGGGGATCAGCCCCAGCATTTT.

The genes are TRBV27 and TRBJ2-7; D is unresolved. The V and J ends lost 10 bases and 5 bases respectively, with 33 bases between them. This CDR3 is built from 18 residues. Per germline, CDR1 MNHEY and CDR2 SMNVEV (reference sequence). DNA for the CDR3: TGTGCCACGTCCCCCCCCGGCCGTTTAAGGAGCCGAGTCAACGAGCAGTACTTC. This sequence encodes CATSPPGRLRSRVNEQYF.

The chain employs TRBV7-2 and TRBJ1-5; D is possibly TRBD1 (6 bases). The CDR3 consists of 15 residues. The V end was cut by 1 base, the J end by 4 bases, with 11 bases between. Germline V gene data show CDR1 as SGHTA and CDR2 as FQGNSA. The CDR3 loop reads CASSLGRTGNQPQHF. CDR3 sequence (DNA): TGTGCCAGCAGCTTAGGGCGAACAGGGAATCAGCCCCAGCATTTT.

This chain joins TRBV19 and TRBJ2-7; no reliable D call. This CDR3 is built from 14 residues. Germline V gene data show CDR1 as LNHDA and CDR2 as SQIVND (reference sequence). Trimming took off 8 bases at V and 0 bases at J, with 14 bases between the two ends. The CDR3 coding sequence is TGTGCCAGTCGGCTGGCGGCTAGCTCCTACGAGCAGTACTTC. Protein sequence: CASRLAASSYEQYF.

The V gene is TRBV30, the J gene TRBJ2-2; no reliable D call. The V gene lost 3 bases and the J gene lost 0 bases, with 8 bases spanning the gap. The germline V gene encodes CDR1 GTSNPN and CDR2 SVGIG (reference sequence). This CDR3 has 14 amino acids. CDR3 loop: CAWRKHPNTGELFF. The CDR3 coding sequence is TGTGCCTGGAGGAAACACCCGAACACCGGGGAGCTGTTTTTT.

V gene TRBV7-3 combines with J gene TRBJ1-2; D is undetermined. Trimming stripped 4 bases from V and 1 base from J, with 10 bases between. The CDR3 spans 14 residues. Germline CDR1 reads SGHTA; CDR2 reads FQGTGA. Here the CDR3 DNA reads TGTGCCAGCAGCTCCCCCCGGGGTAACTATGGCTACACCTTC. It is translated as CASSSPRGNYGYTF.

The rearrangement joins TRBV7-6 to TRBJ2-1; D is unclear. Between the trimmed V and J ends, which lost 2 bases and 6 bases, there was a span of 11 bases. Germline CDR1 reads SGHVS; CDR2 reads FNYEAQ. CDR3 length: 14 residues. CDR3 nucleotide sequence: TGTGCCAGCAGCTTAACGGGCCTGACCAATGAGCAGTTCTTC. Protein sequence: CASSLTGLTNEQFF.

The rearrangement uses TRBV5-4 and TRBJ1-3; D perhaps matches TRBD1 (5 bases). The CDR3 has 15 residues. Germline V gene sequence: CDR1 SGHNT, CDR2 YYREEE (reference sequence). V lost 4 bases and J lost 0, with 11 bases in between. CDR3: CASSPNQGSGNTIYF. The CDR3 DNA is TGTGCCAGCAGCCCGAACCAGGGCTCTGGAAACACCATATATTTT.

V and J are TRBV5-4 and TRBJ1-1; D uncertain. CDR1 and CDR2 from the germline V gene are SGHNT and YYREEE (reference sequence). The CDR3 is 15 residues long. V was trimmed by 4 bases and J by 0 bases, leaving 13 bases between them. CDR3 sequence reads: CASSGPDILNTEAFF. DNA of the CDR3: TGTGCCAGCAGCGGGCCTGATATCTTGAACACTGAAGCTTTCTTT.

The J gene is TRBJ2-7, the V gene TRBV29-1; 7 positions agree with TRBD1. Germline V gives CDR1 SQVTM, CDR2 ANQGSEA. The CDR3 spans 12 residues. The V and J ends lost 7 bases and 0 bases, in that order; junction bases with no gene match: 3. The CDR3 sequence: CSGRDSSYEQYF. The DNA for the CDR3 is TGCAGCGGCCGGGACAGCTCCTACGAGCAGTACTTC.

V gene TRBV28 combines with J gene TRBJ1-5, with 10 bases identical to TRBD1. The CDR3 extends over 14 amino acids. The V segment lost 8 bases and the J segment 6 bases; nucleotides outside the gene matches: 7. Germline-derived CDR1 and CDR2 are MDHEN and SYDVKM. CDR3: CASREGTGVQPQHF. CDR3 DNA: TGTGCCAGCCGGGAGGGGACAGGGGTTCAGCCCCAGCATTTT.

V is TRBV9 and J is TRBJ2-3; perhaps TRBD2 as D (5 bases). Trimming removed 0 bases at V and 10 bases at J, with 15 bases between. This CDR3 contains 14 residues. Germline V gene sequence: CDR1 SGDLS, CDR2 YYNGEE. For the CDR3, the DNA is TGTGCCAGCAGCGTAGATCTGGGTGAGGGATCGCAGTATTTT. Translated: CASSVDLGEGSQYF.

This chain joins TRBV11-2 and TRBJ2-1; D possibly matches TRBD1 or TRBD2 (5 bases each). Germline loops: CDR1 SGHAT, CDR2 FQNNGV. Trimming removed 5 bases at V and 15 bases at J, with 17 bases between. This CDR3 is 12 amino acids long. The CDR3 bases are TGTGCCAGCAGCGTCGGGGCTCGGAGTCCGTTCTTC. Translating gives CASSVGARSPFF.

The V gene is TRBV30, the J gene TRBJ2-2; 10 bases are a match to TRBD2. CDR1 is GTSNPN, CDR2 SVGIG, per germline (reference sequence). The CDR3 has 17 residues. Trimming took 3 bases from V and 4 from J; bases not matched to a gene: 11. The CDR3, as DNA: TGTGCCTGGAGGGCGTCTAGCGGGAGTAGGGGCACCGGGGAGCTGTTTTTT. Translated: CAWRASSGSRGTGELFF.

The chain joins TRBV29-1 to TRBJ2-7; the match to TRBD1 covers 8 bases. Trimming at V came to 3 bases and at J to 5 bases, leaving 9 bases not matched to a gene. The CDR3 has 14 amino acids. In germline, CDR1 is SQVTM, CDR2 ANQGSEA. The CDR3 spells CSVDSRTGSHEQYF. The CDR3 DNA reads TGCAGCGTTGACTCAAGGACAGGGAGTCACGAGCAGTACTTC.

V is TRBV28 and J is TRBJ1-3, with D tentatively TRBD1 (5 bases). Germline V gene data show CDR1 as MDHEN and CDR2 as SYDVKM. The CDR3 sequence is 15 residues long. V lost 5 bases, J lost 4 bases, and 15 bases lay in between. DNA of the CDR3: TGTGCCAGCAGTCCCCAAAGGGGTACGGGAAACACCATATATTTT. This sequence encodes CASSPQRGTGNTIYF.

The genes are TRBV5-1 and TRBJ2-1; 11 bases fit TRBD2. The ends lost 3 bases at V and 3 bases at J; junction bases unmatched: 5. Germline V gene lookup returns CDR1 SGHRS and CDR2 YFSETQ. The CDR3 is 16 amino acids. The CDR3 reads CASSWTTSGSYNEQFF. CDR3 bases: TGCGCCAGCAGCTGGACAACTAGCGGGAGCTACAATGAGCAGTTCTTC.